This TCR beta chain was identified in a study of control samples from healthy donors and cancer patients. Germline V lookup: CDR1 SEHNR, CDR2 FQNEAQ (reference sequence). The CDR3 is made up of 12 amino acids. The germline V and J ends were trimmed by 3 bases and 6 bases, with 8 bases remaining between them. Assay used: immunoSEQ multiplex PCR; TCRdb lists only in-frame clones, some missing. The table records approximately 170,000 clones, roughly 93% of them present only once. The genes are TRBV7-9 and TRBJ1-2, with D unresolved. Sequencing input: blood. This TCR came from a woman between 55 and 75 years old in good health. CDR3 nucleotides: TGTGCCAGCAGCTTCTCTGGGGATGGCTACACCTTC. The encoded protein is CASSFSGDGYTF.